The T cell receptor (beta chain) described here comes from a study of tumor-infiltrating lymphocytes in oesophageal squamous cell carcinoma. From the PCR reads, TCRdb called clonotypes with MiXCR, one entry per CDR3 protein. This sample has some 10,000 distinct CDR3 sequences; less than 75% occur once, and the top ten carry less than 30%. In germline, CDR1 is MNHGY, CDR2 SAAAGT. The CDR3 loop spans 14 amino acids. The source of this sequence is a female donor with esophageal squamous cell carcinoma. Sequenced input: esophageal tumor tissue. The chain combines TRBV6-8 with TRBJ2-4; D tentatively fits TRBD1 or TRBD2 (5 bases each). The better agreement between TRBJ2-7 and the DNA end casts doubt on the J call. CDR3 residues: CASSVRGESNEQYF. The CDR3 DNA is TGTGCCAGCAGTGTGAGGGGCGAAAGCAACGAGCAGTACTTC.